This TCR beta chain stems from a study of beta chain features in type 1 diabetes (dated by TCRdb to 2016 to 2018). With regard to the full study: Mean age, gender distribution, total cell number and subset yield did not differ between patients and healthy donors. The study compared TCRB repertoires of sorted circulating CD4+ T cell subsets between recently diagnosed type 1 diabetes patients and matched healthy donors. Whereas all 30 or so donors provided naive and central memory subsets, regulatory and stem cell-like memory subsets were isolated from just 8 patients and roughly 8 healthy donors. A total of some 100,000,000 sorted cells were examined across all samples, and a strong correlation was observed between cell number per subset and RNA yield. Here is what the overall study found, with its caveats: At VDJ recombination sites, patients with type 1 diabetes made fewer insertions and deleted more nucleotides, a pattern implying thymic rearrangement abnormalities. Naive, central memory and regulatory TCRB repertoires appeared more similar among patients than among healthy donors. Type 1 diabetes patients showed a moderate but significant shortening of TCRB CDR3 length in all four CD4+ subsets. Sequencing cDNA rather than genomic DNA could over-represent highly expressing activated cells, although activation and CD3 levels did not differ between groups. PCR might favor shorter templates, but patient and control samples were amplified and corrected together, so any skew would affect both groups equally. HLA sub-analyses involved small numbers of individuals, so any influence of HLA type on TCRB rearrangement remained unresolved.

The entire isolated RNA was reverse transcribed using the High Capacity cDNA Reverse Transcription Kit, and thus expressed TCRB transcripts were sequenced. Deep immunoSEQ sequencing was performed on naive, central memory and regulatory T cell samples, with an average of about 3.6 million total reads per sample. Sorted cells were lysed in RLT buffer, and RNA was extracted using DNase-treated RNeasy Micro or Mini kits according to cell number. Each cell subset was processed on its own to prevent cross-contamination, while patient and healthy donor samples were processed together. The immunoSEQ multiplex PCR was used to amplify TCRB sequences from cDNA, yielding 87-bp fragments that span the CDR3 region. Sequencing of the amplicons was done on the Illumina HiSeq platform. For the original study's pipeline: PCR bias was corrected computationally using synthetic template baselines, and reads within Hamming distance 2 were collapsed, with unmergeable singletons discarded. Reads were aligned against IMGT so that V, D and J genes, CDR3 length and insertions or deletions at six rearrangement sites could be assigned. Clonotype counts were normalized to sorted cell number within each subset before computing true diversity and Gini coefficients with the tcR R package. Repertoire sharing was quantified using the overlap coefficient calculated on TCRB nucleotide sequences. Out-of-frame TCRB sequences from naive cells were analyzed as a proxy for the pre-selection repertoire. This is the immuneACCESS table as TCRdb keeps it, with only in-frame sequences that have V and J called. A part of the clones is gone; compared with another copy, unresolved V genes explain less than half, and the rest is unexplained. The D gene and trimming were derived from the DNA, and the V and J assignments and clone size from that table. The sample includes 220,000 or so clones, with roughly 70% observed a single time. Of the sample, around 0.05% is held by the ten largest clones.

From each donor, a single peripheral blood sample of approximately 120 mL on average was drawn into heparinised tubes. Using a panel that included CD45RO, CCR7, CD25, CD127, CD95 and CD27, naive, central memory, regulatory and stem cell-like memory CD4+ T cells were sorted on a BD FACSAria II. Every sorted population had a purity above 95%. PBMCs were isolated immediately by Lymphoprep density gradient centrifugation and stained directly without culture. So that batch effects would be minimized, each experiment stained and sorted samples in pairs, pairing one healthy donor with one patient. A word on this clone: There is no known antigen for this receptor. No clone much larger than this one lies a single base away; base qualities are absent.

The origin of this receptor is a man aged 25-45 years in good health. Sample: naive CD4+ T cells from blood. The intended sense of this specimen's cell subset or site label: true naive CD4+ T cells.

The nucleotide sequence reads as follows: TGTGCCACGCAAAAGGGACAGACACCCGAGCAGTACTTC. Translation gives CATQKGQTPEQYF. The rearrangement combines TRBV10-3 with TRBJ2-7; 7 bases in the junction line up with TRBD1. V ends up 10 bases short and J 6 bases short, with an unmatched junction base count of 12. The CDR3 runs 13 residues from the cysteine to the phenylalanine. CDR3 DNA only is kept here, 39 bases in frame from base 1. From the germline V gene, CDR1 is ENHRY and CDR2 is SYGVKD.